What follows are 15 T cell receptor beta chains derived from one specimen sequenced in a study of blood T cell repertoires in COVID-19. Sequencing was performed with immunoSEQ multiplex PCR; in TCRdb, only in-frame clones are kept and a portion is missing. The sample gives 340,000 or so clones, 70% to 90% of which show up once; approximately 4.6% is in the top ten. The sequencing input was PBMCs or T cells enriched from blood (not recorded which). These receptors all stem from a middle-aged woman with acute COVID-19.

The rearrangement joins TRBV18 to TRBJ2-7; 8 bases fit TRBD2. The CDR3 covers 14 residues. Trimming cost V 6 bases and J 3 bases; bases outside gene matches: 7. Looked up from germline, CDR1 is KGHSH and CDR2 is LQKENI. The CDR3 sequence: CASSPTGGSYEQYF. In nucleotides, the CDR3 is TGTGCCAGCTCTCCGACGGGAGGGAGCTACGAGCAGTACTTC.

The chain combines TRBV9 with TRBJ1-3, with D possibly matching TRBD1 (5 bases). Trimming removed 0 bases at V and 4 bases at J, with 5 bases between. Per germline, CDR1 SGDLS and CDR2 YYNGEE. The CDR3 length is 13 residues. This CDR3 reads CASSVAGGNTIYF. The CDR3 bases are TGTGCCAGCAGCGTAGCAGGGGGAAACACCATATATTTT. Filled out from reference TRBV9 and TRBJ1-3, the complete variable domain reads DSGVTQTPKHLITATGQRVTLRCSPRSGDLSVYWYQQSLDQGLQFLIQYYNGEERAKGNILERFSAQQFPDLHSELNLSSLELGDSALYFCASSVAGGNTIYFGEGSWLTVV.

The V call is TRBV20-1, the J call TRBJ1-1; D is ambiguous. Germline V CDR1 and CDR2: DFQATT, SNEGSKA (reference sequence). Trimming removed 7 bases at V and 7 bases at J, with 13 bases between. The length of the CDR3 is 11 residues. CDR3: CSGTAGGEAFF. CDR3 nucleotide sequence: TGCAGTGGGACCGCCGGAGGTGAAGCTTTCTTT.

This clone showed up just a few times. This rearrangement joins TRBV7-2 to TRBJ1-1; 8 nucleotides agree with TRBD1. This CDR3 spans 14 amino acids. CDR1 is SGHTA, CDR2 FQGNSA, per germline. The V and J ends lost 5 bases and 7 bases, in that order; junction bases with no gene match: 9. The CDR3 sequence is CASSPKSGQGEAFF. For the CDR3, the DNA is TGTGCCAGCAGCCCAAAGAGCGGACAGGGTGAAGCTTTCTTT.

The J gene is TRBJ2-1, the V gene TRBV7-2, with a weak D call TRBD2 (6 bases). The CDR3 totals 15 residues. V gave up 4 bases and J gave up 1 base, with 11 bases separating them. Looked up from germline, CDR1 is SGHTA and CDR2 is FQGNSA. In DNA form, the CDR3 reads TGTGCCAGCAGCTCCCGGGAGAGATCCTACAATGAGCAGTTCTTC. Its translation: CASSSRERSYNEQFF.

The CDR3 here is CASSQAGGTYGYTF. DNA of the CDR3: TGTGCCAGCAGCCAAGCGGGGGGTACCTATGGCTACACCTTC. The rearrangement links TRBV4-2 to TRBJ1-2; TRBD1 might be the D (5 bases). This CDR3 contains 14 residues. Germline V CDR1 and CDR2: LGHNA, YNFKEQ. Trimming left V 1 base short and J 4 bases short, with 10 bases between.

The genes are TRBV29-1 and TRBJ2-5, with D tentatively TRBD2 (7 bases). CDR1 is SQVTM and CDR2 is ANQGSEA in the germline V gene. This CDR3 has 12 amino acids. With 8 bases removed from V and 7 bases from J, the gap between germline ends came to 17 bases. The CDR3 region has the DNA TGCAGCTCCGGGGGGCATAGTGCGACCCAGTACTTC. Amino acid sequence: CSSGGHSATQYF.

CDR3 sequence reads: CASSYLTTGVDSPLHF. The DNA of the CDR3 is TGTGCCAGCAGTTATCTGACGACAGGGGTGGATTCACCCCTCCACTTT. This chain links TRBV6-5 with TRBJ1-6, with 8 nucleotides matching TRBD1. The J segment lost 8 bases and the V segment lost 3 bases, leaving 9 bases of the junction unmatched. The CDR3 loop spans 16 amino acids. CDR1 MNHEY and CDR2 SVGAGI come from the germline V gene.

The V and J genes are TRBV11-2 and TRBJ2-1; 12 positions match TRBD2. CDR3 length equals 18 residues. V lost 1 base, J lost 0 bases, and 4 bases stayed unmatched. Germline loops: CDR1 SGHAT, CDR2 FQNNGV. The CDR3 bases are TGTGCCAGCAGCTTAGTACTAGCGGGAGGTGGCTCCTACAATGAGCAGTTCTTC. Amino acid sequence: CASSLVLAGGGSYNEQFF.

The CDR3 here is CASSLGRGGAPYGYTF. The CDR3 region has the DNA TGTGCCAGCAGCTTGGGCCGCGGAGGGGCCCCCTATGGCTACACCTTC. The chain recombines TRBV5-5 with TRBJ1-2, with a possible D match to TRBD1 (5 bases). This CDR3 has 16 amino acids. Trimming pared 0 bases from V and 4 bases from J, leaving 16 bases between. Germline V gene lookup returns CDR1 SGHKS and CDR2 YYEKEE (reference sequence).

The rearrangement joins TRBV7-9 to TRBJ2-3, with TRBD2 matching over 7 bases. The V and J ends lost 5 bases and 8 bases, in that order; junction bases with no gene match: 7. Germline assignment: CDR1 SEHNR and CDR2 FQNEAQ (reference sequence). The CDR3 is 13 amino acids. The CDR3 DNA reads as TGTGCCAGCAGCGTAGAGCGGGACTCTACGCAGTATTTT. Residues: CASSVERDSTQYF.

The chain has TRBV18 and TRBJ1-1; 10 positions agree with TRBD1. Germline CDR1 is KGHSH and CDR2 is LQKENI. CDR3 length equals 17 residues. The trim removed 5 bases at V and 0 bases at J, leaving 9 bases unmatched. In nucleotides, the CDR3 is TGTGCCAGCTCATCACAAGAGACAGGGGGCGTGAACACTGAAGCTTTCTTT. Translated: CASSSQETGGVNTEAFF.

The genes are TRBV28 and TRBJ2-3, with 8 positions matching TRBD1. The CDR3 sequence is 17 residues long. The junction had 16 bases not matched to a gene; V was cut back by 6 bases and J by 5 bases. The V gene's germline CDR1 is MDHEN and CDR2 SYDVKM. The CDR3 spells CASSPSHQGARGDTQYF. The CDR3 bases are TGTGCCAGCAGCCCGTCCCACCAGGGGGCGCGGGGAGATACGCAGTATTTT.

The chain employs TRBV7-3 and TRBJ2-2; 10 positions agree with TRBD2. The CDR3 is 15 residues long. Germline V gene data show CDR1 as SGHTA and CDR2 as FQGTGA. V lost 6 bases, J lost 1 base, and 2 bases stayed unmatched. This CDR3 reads CASRLAGVNTGELFF. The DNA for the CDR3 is TGTGCCAGCAGGCTAGCGGGGGTGAACACCGGGGAGCTGTTTTTT.

This chain's CDR3 is CASSPPGLAGGPGEQFF. CDR3 bases: TGTGCCAGCTCACCACCGGGACTAGCGGGAGGGCCGGGTGAGCAGTTCTTC. The rearrangement joins TRBV18 to TRBJ2-1; 16 positions agree with TRBD2. Germline loops: CDR1 KGHSH, CDR2 LQKENI. Trimming at V came to 0 bases and at J to 9 bases, leaving 5 bases not matched to a gene. The CDR3 length is 17 residues.